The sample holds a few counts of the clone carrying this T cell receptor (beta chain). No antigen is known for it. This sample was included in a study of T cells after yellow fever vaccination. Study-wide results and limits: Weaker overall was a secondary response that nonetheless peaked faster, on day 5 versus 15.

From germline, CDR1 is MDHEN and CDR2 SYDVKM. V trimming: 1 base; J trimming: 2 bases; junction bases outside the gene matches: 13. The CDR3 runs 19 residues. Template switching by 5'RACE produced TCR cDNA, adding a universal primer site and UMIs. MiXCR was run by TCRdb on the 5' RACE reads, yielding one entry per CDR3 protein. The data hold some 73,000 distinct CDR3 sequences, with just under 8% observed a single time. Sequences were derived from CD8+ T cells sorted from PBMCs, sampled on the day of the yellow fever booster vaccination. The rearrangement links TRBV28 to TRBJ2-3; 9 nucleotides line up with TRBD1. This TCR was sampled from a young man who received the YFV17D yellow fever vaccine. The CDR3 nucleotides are TGTGCCAGCAGTTTATTGGGACAGGGAGGAATGACCCACACAGATACGCAGTATTTT. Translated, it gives CASSLLGQGGMTHTDTQYF.